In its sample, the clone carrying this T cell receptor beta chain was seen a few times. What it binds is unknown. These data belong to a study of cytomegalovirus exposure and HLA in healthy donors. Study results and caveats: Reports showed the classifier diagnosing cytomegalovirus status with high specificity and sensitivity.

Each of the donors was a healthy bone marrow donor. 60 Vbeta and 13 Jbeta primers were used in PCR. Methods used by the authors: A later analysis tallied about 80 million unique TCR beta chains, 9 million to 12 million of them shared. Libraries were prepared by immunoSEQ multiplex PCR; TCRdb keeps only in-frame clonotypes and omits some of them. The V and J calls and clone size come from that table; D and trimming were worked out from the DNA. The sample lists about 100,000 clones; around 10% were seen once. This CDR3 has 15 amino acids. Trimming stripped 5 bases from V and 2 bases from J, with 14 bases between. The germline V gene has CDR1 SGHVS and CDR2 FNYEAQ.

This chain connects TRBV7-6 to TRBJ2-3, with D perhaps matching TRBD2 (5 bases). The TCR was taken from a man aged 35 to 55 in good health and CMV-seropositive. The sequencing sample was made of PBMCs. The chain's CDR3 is CASSLLEGITDTQYF. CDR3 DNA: TGTGCCAGCAGCCTCCTAGAGGGAATCACAGATACGCAGTATTTT.